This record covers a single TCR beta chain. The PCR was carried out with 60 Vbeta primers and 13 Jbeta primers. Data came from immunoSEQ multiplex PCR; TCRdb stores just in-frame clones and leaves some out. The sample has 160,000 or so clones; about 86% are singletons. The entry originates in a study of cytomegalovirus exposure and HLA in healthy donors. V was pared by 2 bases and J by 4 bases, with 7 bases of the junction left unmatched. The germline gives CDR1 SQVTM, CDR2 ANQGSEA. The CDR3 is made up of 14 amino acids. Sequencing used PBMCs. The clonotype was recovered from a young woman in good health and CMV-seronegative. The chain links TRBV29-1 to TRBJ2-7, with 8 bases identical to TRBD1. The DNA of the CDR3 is TGCAGCGTTGAATGCCACCAGGGGGCATACGAGCAGTACTTC. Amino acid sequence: CSVECHQGAYEQYF.